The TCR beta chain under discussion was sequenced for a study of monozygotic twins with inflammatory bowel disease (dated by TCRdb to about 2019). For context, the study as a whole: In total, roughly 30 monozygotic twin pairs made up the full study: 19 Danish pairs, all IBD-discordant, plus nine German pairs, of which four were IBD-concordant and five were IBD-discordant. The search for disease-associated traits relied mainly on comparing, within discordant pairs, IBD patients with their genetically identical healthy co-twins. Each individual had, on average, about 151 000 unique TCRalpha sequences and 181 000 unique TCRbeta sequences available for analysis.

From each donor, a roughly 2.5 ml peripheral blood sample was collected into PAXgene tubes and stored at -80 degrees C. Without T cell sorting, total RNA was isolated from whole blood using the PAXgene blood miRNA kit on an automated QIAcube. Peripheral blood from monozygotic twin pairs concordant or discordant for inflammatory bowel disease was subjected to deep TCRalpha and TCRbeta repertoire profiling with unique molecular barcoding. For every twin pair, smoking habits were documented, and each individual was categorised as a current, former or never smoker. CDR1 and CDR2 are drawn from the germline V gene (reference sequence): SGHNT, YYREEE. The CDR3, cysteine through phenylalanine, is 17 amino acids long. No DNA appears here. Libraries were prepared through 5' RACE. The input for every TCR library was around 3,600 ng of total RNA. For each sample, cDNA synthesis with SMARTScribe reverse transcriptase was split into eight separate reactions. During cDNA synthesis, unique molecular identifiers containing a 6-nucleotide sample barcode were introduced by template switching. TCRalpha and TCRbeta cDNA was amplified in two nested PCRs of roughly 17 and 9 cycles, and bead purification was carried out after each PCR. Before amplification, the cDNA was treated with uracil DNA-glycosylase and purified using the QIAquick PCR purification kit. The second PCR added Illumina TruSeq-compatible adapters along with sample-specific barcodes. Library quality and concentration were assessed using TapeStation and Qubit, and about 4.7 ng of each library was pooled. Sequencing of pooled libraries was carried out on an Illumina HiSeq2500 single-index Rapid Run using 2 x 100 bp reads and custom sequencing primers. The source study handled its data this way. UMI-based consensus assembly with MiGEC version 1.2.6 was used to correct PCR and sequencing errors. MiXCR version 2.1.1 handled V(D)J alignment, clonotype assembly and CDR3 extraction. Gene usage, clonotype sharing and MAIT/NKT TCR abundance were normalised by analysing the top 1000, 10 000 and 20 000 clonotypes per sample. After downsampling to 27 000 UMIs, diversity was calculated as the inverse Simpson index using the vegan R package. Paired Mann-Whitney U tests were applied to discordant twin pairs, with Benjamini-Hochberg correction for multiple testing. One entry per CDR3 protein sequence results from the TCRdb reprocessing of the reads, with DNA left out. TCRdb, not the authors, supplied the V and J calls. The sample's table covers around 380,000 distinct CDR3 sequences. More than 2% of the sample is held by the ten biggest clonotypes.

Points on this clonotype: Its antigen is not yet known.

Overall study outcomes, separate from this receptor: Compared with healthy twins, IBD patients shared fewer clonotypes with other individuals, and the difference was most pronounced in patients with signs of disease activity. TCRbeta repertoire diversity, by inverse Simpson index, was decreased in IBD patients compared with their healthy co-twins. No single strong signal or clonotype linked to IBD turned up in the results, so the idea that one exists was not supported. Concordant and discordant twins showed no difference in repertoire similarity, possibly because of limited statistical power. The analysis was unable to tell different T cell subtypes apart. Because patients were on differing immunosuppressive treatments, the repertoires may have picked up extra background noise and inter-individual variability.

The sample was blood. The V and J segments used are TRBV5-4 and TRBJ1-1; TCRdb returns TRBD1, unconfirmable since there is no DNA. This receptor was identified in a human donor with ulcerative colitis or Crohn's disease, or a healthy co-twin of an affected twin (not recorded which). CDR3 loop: CASSGGGQGRMNTEAFF.